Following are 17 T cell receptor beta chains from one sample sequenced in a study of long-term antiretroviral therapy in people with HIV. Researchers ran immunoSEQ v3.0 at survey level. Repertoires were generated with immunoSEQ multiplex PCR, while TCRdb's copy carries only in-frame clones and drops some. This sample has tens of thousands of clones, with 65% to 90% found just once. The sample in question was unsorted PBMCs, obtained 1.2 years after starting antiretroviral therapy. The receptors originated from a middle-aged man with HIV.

CDR3 amino acids: CASSASTAHNSPLHF. The CDR3 DNA sequence: TGTGCCAGCAGCGCCTCAACGGCCCATAATTCACCCCTCCACTTT. This sequence joins TRBV7-6 and TRBJ1-6; no reliable D call. The CDR3 runs 15 residues. Trimming took 5 bases from V and 5 from J, leaving 13 bases between them. In germline, CDR1 is SGHVS, CDR2 FNYEAQ. Complete variable domain (other parts from reference TRBV7-6 and TRBJ1-6): GAGVSQSPRYKVTKRGQDVALRCDPISGHVSLYWYRQALGQGPEFLTYFNYEAQQDKSGLPNDRFSAERPEGSISTLTIQRTEQRDSAMYRCASSASTAHNSPLHFGNGTRLTVT.

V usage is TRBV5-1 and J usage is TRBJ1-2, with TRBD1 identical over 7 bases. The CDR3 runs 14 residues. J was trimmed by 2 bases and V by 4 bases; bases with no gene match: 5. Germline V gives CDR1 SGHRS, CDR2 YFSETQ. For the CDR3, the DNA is TGCGCCAGCAGCCCCCCGACAGGGAACTATGGCTACACCTTC. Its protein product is CASSPPTGNYGYTF.

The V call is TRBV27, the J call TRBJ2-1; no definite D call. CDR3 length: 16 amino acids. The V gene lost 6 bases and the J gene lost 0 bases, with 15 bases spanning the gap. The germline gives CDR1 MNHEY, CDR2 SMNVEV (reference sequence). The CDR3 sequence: CASRSRTPSSYNEQFF. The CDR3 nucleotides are TGTGCCAGCAGATCTAGGACCCCCAGCTCCTACAATGAGCAGTTCTTC.

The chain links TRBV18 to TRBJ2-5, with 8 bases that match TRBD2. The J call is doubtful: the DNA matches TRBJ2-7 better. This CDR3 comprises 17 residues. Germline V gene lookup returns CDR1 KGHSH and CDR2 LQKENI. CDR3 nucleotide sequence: TGTGCCAGCTCACCACCTCGCGGGCGGGGGGCGGAATACGAGCAGTACTTC. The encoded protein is CASSPPRGRGAEYEQYF.

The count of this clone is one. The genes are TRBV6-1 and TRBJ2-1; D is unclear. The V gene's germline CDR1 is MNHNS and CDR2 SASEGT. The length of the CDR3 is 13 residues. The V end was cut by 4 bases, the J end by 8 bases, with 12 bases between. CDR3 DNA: TGTGCCAGCAGTGGAGCGTTAAGGGATGAGCAGTTCTTC. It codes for CASSGALRDEQFF.

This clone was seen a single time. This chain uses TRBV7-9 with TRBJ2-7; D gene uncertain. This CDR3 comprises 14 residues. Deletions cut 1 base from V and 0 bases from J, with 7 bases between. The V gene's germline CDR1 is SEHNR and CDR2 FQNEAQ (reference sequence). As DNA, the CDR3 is TGTGCCAGCAGCTTAGACCAGTACTCCTACGAGCAGTACTTC. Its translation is CASSLDQYSYEQYF.

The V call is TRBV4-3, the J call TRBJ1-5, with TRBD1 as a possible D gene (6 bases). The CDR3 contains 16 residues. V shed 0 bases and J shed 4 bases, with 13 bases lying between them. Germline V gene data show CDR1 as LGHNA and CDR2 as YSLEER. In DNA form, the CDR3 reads TGCGCCAGCAGCCAAGATCTTGGGGGGCTGAATCAGCCCCAGCATTTT. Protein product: CASSQDLGGLNQPQHF.

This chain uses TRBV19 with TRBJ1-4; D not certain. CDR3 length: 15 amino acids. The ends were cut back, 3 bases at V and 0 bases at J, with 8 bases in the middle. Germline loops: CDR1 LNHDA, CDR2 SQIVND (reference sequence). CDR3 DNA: TGTGCCAGTAGTATTAGGGCGGCAACTAATGAAAAACTGTTTTTT. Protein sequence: CASSIRAATNEKLFF.

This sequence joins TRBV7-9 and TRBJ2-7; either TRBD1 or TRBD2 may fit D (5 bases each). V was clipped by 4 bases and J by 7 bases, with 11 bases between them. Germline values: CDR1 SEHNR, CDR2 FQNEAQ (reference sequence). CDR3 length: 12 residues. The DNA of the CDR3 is TGTGCCAGCAGCTGGGGGACGGCAGAGCAGTACTTC. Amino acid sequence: CASSWGTAEQYF.

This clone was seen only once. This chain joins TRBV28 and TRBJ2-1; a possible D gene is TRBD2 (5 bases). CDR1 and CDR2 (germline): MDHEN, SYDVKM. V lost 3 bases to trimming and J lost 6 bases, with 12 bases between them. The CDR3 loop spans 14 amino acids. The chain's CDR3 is CASSLSRGLNEQFF. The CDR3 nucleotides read TGTGCCAGCAGTTTGTCTCGGGGTCTCAATGAGCAGTTCTTC.

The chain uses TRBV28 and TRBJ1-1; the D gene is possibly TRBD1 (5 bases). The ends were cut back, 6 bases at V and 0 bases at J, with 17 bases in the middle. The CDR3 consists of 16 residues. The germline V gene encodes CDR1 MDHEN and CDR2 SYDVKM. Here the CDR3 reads CASSLTVGGLNTEAFF. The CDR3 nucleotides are TGTGCCAGCAGCCTAACGGTGGGGGGATTGAACACTGAAGCTTTCTTT.

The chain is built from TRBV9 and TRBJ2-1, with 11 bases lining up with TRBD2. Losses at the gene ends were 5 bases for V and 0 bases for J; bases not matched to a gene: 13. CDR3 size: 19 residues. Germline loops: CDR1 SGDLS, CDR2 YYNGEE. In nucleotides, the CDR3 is TGTGCCAGCAGTCCTAGCGGGGGGCCCAGCACGAGCTCCTACAATGAGCAGTTCTTC. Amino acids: CASSPSGGPSTSSYNEQFF.

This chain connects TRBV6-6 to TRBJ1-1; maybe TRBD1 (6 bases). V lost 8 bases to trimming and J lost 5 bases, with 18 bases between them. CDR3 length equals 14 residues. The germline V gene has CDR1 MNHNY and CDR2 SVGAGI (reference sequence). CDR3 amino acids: CASSLGAGTTEAFF. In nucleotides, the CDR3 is TGTGCCAGCTCCCTGGGGGCGGGGACGACTGAAGCTTTCTTT.

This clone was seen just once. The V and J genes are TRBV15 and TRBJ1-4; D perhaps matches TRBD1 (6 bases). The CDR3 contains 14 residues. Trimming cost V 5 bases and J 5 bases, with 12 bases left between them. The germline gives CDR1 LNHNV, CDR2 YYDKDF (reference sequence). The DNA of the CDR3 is TGTGCCACCAGCGAAGGACAGAGAAATGAAAAACTGTTTTTT. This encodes CATSEGQRNEKLFF.

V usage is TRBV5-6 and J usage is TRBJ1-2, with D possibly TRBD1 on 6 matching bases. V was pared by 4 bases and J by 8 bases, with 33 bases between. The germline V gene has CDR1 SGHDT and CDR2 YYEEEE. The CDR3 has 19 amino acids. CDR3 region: CASSLPPGRSAGDPGGYTF. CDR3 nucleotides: TGTGCCAGCAGCCTTCCCCCCGGCAGGTCTGCAGGGGATCCGGGGGGCTACACCTTC.

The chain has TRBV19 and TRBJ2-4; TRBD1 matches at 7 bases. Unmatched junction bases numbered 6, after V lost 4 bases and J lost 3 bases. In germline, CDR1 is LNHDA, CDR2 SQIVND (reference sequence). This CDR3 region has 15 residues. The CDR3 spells CASSNNSGGKNIQYF. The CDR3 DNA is TGTGCCAGTAGTAATAACTCAGGGGGCAAAAACATTCAGTACTTC.

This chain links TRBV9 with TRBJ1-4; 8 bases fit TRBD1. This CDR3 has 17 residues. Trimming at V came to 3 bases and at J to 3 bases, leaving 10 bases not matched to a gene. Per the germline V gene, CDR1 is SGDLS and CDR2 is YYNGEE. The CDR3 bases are TGTGCCAGCAGCGCCAAAGACAGGGGTAGTTCTAATGAAAAACTGTTTTTT. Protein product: CASSAKDRGSSNEKLFF.